This passage covers 22 T cell receptor beta chains from one sample sequenced in a study of cytomegalovirus exposure and HLA in healthy donors. Sequencing was performed with immunoSEQ multiplex PCR; in TCRdb, only in-frame clones are kept and a portion is missing. Of hundreds of thousands of clones in the sample, about 90% were seen once. The material sequenced was PBMCs. The receptors were sampled from a young woman in good health and CMV-seronegative.

The J gene is TRBJ2-5, the V gene TRBV28; TRBD1 matches 7 bases. V was pared by 3 bases and J by 4 bases, with 8 bases of the junction left unmatched. The CDR3 has 15 amino acids. Germline CDR1 reads MDHEN; CDR2 reads SYDVKM. CDR3: CASSLERTGSETQYF. The CDR3 region has the DNA TGTGCCAGCAGTTTGGAAAGGACAGGCTCAGAGACCCAGTACTTC.

The chain is built from TRBV11-2 and TRBJ2-7; 7 bases align to TRBD2. This CDR3 comprises 15 residues. Trimming took 3 bases from V and 2 from J; bases not matched to a gene: 7. CDR1 is SGHAT and CDR2 is FQNNGV in the germline V gene. This chain's CDR3 is CASSFYTSVAYEQYF. The DNA of the CDR3 is TGTGCCAGCAGCTTCTACACTAGCGTCGCCTACGAGCAGTACTTC.

The rearrangement links TRBV11-2 to TRBJ2-7, with 9 nucleotides matching TRBD1. V shed 1 base, J shed 5 bases, and the junction held 6 bases outside the gene matches. The CDR3 totals 15 residues. The germline gives CDR1 SGHAT, CDR2 FQNNGV. This CDR3 reads CASSLVGQGKDEQYF. The CDR3 nucleotides are TGTGCCAGCAGCTTAGTAGGACAGGGGAAGGACGAGCAGTACTTC.

The genes are TRBV5-4 and TRBJ1-2; tentatively, D is TRBD1 (5 bases). The germline V gene encodes CDR1 SGHNT and CDR2 YYREEE (reference sequence). There are 13 residues in the CDR3. With 4 bases removed from V and 2 bases from J, the gap between germline ends came to 9 bases. CDR3 nucleotide sequence: TGTGCCAGCAGCGCGGGACGGAACTATGGCTACACCTTC. The encoded protein is CASSAGRNYGYTF.

This chain uses TRBV4-2 with TRBJ2-7; 10 nucleotides align to TRBD1. The V gene end was trimmed by 0 bases and the J gene end by 5 bases; junction bases not matched to a gene: 4. Germline V gene sequence: CDR1 LGHNA, CDR2 YNFKEQ. The length of the CDR3 is 15 residues. For the CDR3, the DNA is TGTGCCAGCAGCCAAGATGACAGGGGGCGAAACGAGCAGTACTTC. Translating gives CASSQDDRGRNEQYF.

This chain uses TRBV10-2 with TRBJ2-5; D is possibly TRBD2 (6 bases). Per germline, CDR1 WSHSY and CDR2 SAAADI. The CDR3 extends over 13 amino acids. V lost 8 bases and J 5 bases, leaving 15 bases between the germline ends. The CDR3 DNA reads TGCGCCAGCGCGGACGGGGAGGTGGAGACCCAGTACTTC. Residues: CASADGEVETQYF.

V is TRBV28 and J is TRBJ1-4, with TRBD1 matching 9 bases. The J segment lost 5 bases and the V segment lost 5 bases, leaving 6 bases of the junction unmatched. The CDR3 sequence is 15 residues long. CDR1 is MDHEN and CDR2 is SYDVKM in the germline V gene. CDR3 sequence (DNA): TGTGCCAGCAGTCCGGGGGACAGGGAAAATGAAAAACTGTTTTTT. This codes for CASSPGDRENEKLFF.

The CDR3 reads CASSTKSLAETADTQYF. CDR3 coding DNA: TGTGCCAGTAGTACAAAATCACTAGCGGAGACCGCAGATACGCAGTATTTT. The genes are TRBV19 and TRBJ2-3; 8 bases agree with TRBD2. J gave up 4 bases and V 4 bases, and 13 bases lay outside the gene matches. The CDR3 has 17 residues. The germline V gene has CDR1 LNHDA and CDR2 SQIVND (reference sequence).

This rearrangement joins TRBV25-1 to TRBJ1-1; weak D call: TRBD1 (6 bases). Trimming shortened V by 0 bases and J by 5 bases, and 13 bases separated the two germline ends. CDR3 size: 15 residues. Per the germline V gene, CDR1 is MGHDK and CDR2 is SYGVNS. The CDR3 protein is CASSEYGGPSTEAFF. Here the CDR3 DNA reads TGTGCCAGCAGTGAATATGGGGGGCCGAGTACTGAAGCTTTCTTT.

The chain links TRBV11-2 to TRBJ2-2, with TRBD2 matching 13 bases. The V gene's germline CDR1 is SGHAT and CDR2 FQNNGV. The CDR3 has 19 amino acids. V dropped 0 bases and J dropped 5; count of bases not matched to a gene: 9. CDR3 protein: CASSLDIRGTSGITGELFF. DNA of the CDR3: TGTGCCAGCAGCTTAGATATACGTGGGACTAGCGGGATTACCGGGGAGCTGTTTTTT.

V gene TRBV10-3 combines with J gene TRBJ2-7; D not certain. CDR3 length: 13 amino acids. In germline, CDR1 is ENHRY, CDR2 SYGVKD. With 4 bases removed from V and 1 base from J, the gap between germline ends came to 8 bases. CDR3 DNA sequence: TGTGCCATCAGTGCCCCCACTTCCTACGAGCAGTACTTC. Its protein product is CAISAPTSYEQYF.

The chain joins TRBV9 to TRBJ2-3, with 9 nucleotides matching TRBD2. The junction had 8 bases not matched to a gene; V was cut back by 0 bases and J by 6 bases. The CDR3 covers 16 residues. Germline V gene lookup returns CDR1 SGDLS and CDR2 YYNGEE. The CDR3: CASSVAGAGGMDTQYF. The CDR3 coding sequence is TGTGCCAGCAGCGTAGCAGGAGCGGGAGGTATGGATACGCAGTATTTT.

V is TRBV27 and J is TRBJ2-3; TRBD2 matches at 8 bases. Looked up from germline, CDR1 is MNHEY and CDR2 is SMNVEV (reference sequence). J lost 4 bases, V lost 6 bases, and 12 bases had no gene match. The CDR3 totals 16 residues. Here the CDR3 DNA reads TGTGCCAGCAGACTAACGAGCGGGAGCAACGCAGATACGCAGTATTTT. Translating it yields CASRLTSGSNADTQYF.

A single count supports this clone. The rearrangement joins TRBV2 to TRBJ2-7, with TRBD2 identical over 13 bases. The CDR3 is 14 residues long. Germline values: CDR1 SNHLY, CDR2 FYNNEI. The trim removed 7 bases at V and 5 bases at J, leaving 5 bases unmatched. The CDR3 reads CASTGLAGAHEQYF. CDR3 DNA: TGTGCCAGCACCGGACTAGCGGGAGCTCACGAGCAGTACTTC.

The rearrangement joins TRBV18 to TRBJ2-5; D might be TRBD1 (5 bases). The ends were cut back, 1 base at V and 2 bases at J, with 8 bases in the middle. The germline CDR1 and CDR2 sequences are KGHSH and LQKENI. There are 14 residues in the CDR3. The CDR3 DNA is TGTGCCAGCTCACCACAGGGGAAACAAGAGACCCAGTACTTC. It translates to CASSPQGKQETQYF.

This chain joins TRBV15 and TRBJ2-7; 8 nucleotides agree with TRBD1. The CDR3 loop spans 17 amino acids. Germline V gives CDR1 LNHNV, CDR2 YYDKDF (reference sequence). V lost 0 bases, J lost 0 bases, and 7 bases stayed unmatched. This CDR3 reads CATSRDRGPTISYEQYF. The CDR3 DNA sequence: TGTGCCACCAGCAGAGACAGGGGGCCGACTATCTCCTACGAGCAGTACTTC.

This clone has a count of ten or more. This sample also contains other DNA sequences that code for the same CDR3. The chain carries TRBV5-1 and TRBJ2-1; 11 bases are shared with TRBD2. The CDR3 consists of 17 residues. V gave up 3 bases and J gave up 0 bases; unmatched junction bases: 5. The germline V gene has CDR1 SGHRS and CDR2 YFSETQ. The CDR3 protein is CASSSHGTSGSYNEQFF. DNA for the CDR3: TGCGCCAGCAGCTCCCATGGGACTAGCGGCTCCTACAATGAGCAGTTCTTC.

This clone came up once. The rearrangement joins TRBV7-3 to TRBJ2-7; no clear D. The CDR3 has 13 residues. Germline V gene lookup returns CDR1 SGHTA and CDR2 FQGTGA. Deletions cut 0 bases from V and 5 bases from J, with 8 bases between. CDR3 protein: CASSLTIQDEQYF. Written as DNA, the CDR3 is TGTGCCAGCAGCTTAACAATCCAAGACGAGCAGTACTTC.

V usage is TRBV5-6 and J usage is TRBJ2-1; the match to TRBD1 covers 9 bases. This CDR3 spans 15 amino acids. V was clipped by 2 bases and J by 6 bases; unmatched bases: 6. The V gene's germline CDR1 is SGHDT and CDR2 YYEEEE. As DNA, the CDR3 is TGTGCCAGCAGCTTTGGACAGGGGATCGTCAATGAGCAGTTCTTC. Encoded protein: CASSFGQGIVNEQFF.

V usage is TRBV5-1 and J usage is TRBJ2-1; the D gene is possibly TRBD2 (5 bases). This CDR3 region has 15 residues. Germline V CDR1 and CDR2: SGHRS, YFSETQ. The V end lost 2 bases, the J end lost 3 bases, and 12 bases lay between the germline ends. The CDR3 DNA is TGCGCCAGCAGCTTTGCCGGGGTCGGCTACAATGAGCAGTTCTTC. Its translation is CASSFAGVGYNEQFF.

Concerning this clone itself: A junction boundary mismatches the germline segment, possibly from a read error. The rearrangement links TRBV14 to TRBJ2-7; D is perhaps TRBD2 (7 bases). Germline-derived CDR1 and CDR2 are SGHDN and FVKESK. This CDR3 comprises 11 residues. The CDR3 nucleotides are TGTGCCAGCAGCCGGGGGGGGCTAGCAAGCTTC. Residues: CASSRGGLASF.

This chain uses TRBV5-6 with TRBJ2-7; tentative D call: TRBD2 (6 bases). Trimming removed 3 bases from V and 4 bases from J, with 8 bases in between. CDR3 length: 12 residues. Looked up from germline, CDR1 is SGHDT and CDR2 is YYEEEE. The CDR3 DNA reads TGTGCCAGCAGCTACGGGAGTTACGAGCAGTACTTC. Encoded protein: CASSYGSYEQYF.